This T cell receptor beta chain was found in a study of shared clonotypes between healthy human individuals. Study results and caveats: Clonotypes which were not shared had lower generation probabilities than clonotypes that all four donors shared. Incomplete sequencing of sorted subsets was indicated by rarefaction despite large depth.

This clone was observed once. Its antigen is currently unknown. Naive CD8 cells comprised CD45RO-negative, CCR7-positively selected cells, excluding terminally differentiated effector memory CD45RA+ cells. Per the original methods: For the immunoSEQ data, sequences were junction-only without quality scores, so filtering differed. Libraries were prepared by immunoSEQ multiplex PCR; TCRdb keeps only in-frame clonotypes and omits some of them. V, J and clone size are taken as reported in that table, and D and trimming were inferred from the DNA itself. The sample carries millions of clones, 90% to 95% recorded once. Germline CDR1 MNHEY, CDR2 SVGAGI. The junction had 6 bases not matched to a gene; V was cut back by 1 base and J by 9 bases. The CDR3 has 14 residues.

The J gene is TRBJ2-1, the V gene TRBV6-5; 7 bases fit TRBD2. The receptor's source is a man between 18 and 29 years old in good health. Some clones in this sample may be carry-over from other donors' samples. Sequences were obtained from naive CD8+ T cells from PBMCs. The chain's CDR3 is CASSYFRLAGEQFF. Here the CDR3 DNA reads TGTGCCAGCAGTTACTTCCGACTAGCCGGTGAGCAGTTCTTC.